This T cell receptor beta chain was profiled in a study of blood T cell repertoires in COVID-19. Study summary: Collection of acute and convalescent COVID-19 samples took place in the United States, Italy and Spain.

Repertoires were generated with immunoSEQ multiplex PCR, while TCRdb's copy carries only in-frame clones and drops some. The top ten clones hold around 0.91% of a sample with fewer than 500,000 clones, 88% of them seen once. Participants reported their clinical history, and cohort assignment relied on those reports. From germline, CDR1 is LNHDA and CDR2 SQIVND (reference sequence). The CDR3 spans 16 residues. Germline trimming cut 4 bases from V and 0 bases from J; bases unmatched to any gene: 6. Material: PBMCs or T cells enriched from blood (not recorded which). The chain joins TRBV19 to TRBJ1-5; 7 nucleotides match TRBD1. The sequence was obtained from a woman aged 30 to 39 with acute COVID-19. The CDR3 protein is CASSRRTGNSNQPQHF. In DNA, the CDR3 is TGTGCCAGTAGTAGAAGGACAGGAAATAGCAATCAGCCCCAGCATTTT.